Listed below are T cell receptor beta chains from one sample, sequenced in a study of cytomegalovirus exposure and HLA in healthy donors. TCRdb's copy holds only in-frame clones and misses some; the assay was immunoSEQ multiplex PCR. This sample carries around 130,000 clones, approximately 84% of them seen once, and the ten largest clones take approximately 1.5%. The sample taken for sequencing was PBMCs. All receptors come from a woman aged 18-35 years in good health and CMV-seronegative. Each CDR3 is given with its conserved first and last residue. A D gene is named only where the DNA matches it firmly.

-	TRBJ1-1	TRBV13	CASNYGSTNTEAFF	TGTGCCAGCAACTACGGGTCTACGAACACTGAAGCTTTCTTT
-	TRBJ2-5	TRBV7-2	CASSLGGEETQYF	TGTGCCAGCAGCTTAGGCGGGGAAGAGACCCAGTACTTC
-	TRBJ2-3	TRBV25-1	CASSEYGNTDTQYF	TGTGCCAGCAGTGAGTACGGGAACACAGATACGCAGTATTTT
-	TRBJ2-2	TRBV5-1	CASSLAPDTGELFF	TGCGCCAGCAGCTTAGCACCCGACACCGGGGAGCTGTTTTTT
TRBD1	TRBJ1-5	TRBV19	CASSRSTGGSNQPQHF	TGTGCCAGTAGCCGCTCCACAGGGGGCAGCAATCAGCCCCAGCATTTT
TRBD2	TRBJ2-6	TRBV30	CDWSDSGRGTGANVLTF	TGTGACTGGAGTGATAGCGGGAGAGGAACTGGGGCCAACGTCCTGACTTTC
-	TRBJ1-1	TRBV5-6	CASSSGGPSYTEAFF	TGTGCCAGCAGCTCGGGAGGACCGAGTTACACTGAAGCTTTCTTT
-	TRBJ2-7	TRBV30	CAWSRGLGQYF	TGTGCCTGGAGTAGGGGCTTAGGGCAGTACTTC
-	TRBJ1-1	TRBV4-1	CASSQDRRGEAFF	TGCGCCAGCAGCCAAGATCGGCGGGGTGAAGCTTTCTTT
TRBD2	TRBJ2-7	TRBV28	CASSLFETSGSSYEQYF	TGTGCCAGCAGTTTATTTGAGACTAGCGGGAGCTCCTACGAGCAGTACTTC
-	TRBJ2-7	TRBV5-1	CASSLEGLAVAYEQYF	TGCGCCAGCAGCTTGGAGGGCCTAGCAGTGGCGTACGAGCAGTACTTC
-	TRBJ1-4	TRBV21-1	CARGFLRATNEKLFF	TGTGCCCGCGGATTTTTAAGAGCAACTAATGAAAAACTGTTTTTT